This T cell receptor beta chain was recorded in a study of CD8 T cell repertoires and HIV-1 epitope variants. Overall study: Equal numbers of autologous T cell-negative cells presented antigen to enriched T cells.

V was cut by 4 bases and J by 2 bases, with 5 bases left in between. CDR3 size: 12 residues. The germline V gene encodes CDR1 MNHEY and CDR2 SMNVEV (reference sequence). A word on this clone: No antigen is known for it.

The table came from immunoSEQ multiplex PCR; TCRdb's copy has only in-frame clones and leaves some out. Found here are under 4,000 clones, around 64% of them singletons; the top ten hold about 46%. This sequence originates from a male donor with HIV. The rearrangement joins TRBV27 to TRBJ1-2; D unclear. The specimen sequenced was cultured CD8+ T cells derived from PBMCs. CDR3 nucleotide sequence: TGTGCCAGCAGTTCATTAAACTATGGCTACACCTTC. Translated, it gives CASSSLNYGYTF.